The next 30 T cell receptor beta chains were all read from a single sample in a study of monozygotic twins with inflammatory bowel disease. From the 5' RACE reads, TCRdb lists one entry per CDR3 protein and no DNA. The sample has some 400,000 distinct CDR3 sequences. Input material: blood. These receptors originate from a human donor with ulcerative colitis or Crohn's disease, or a healthy co-twin of an affected twin (not recorded which).

The gene calls are TRBV14 and TRBJ2-1; TCRdb outputs TRBD1, but without DNA this stays unchecked. This CDR3 contains 16 residues. Germline V lookup: CDR1 SGHDN, CDR2 FVKESK. CDR3 protein: CASSSLPAGSYNEQFF. Variable domain in full (rest from reference TRBV14 and TRBJ2-1): EAGVTQFPSHSVIEKGQTVTLRCDPISGHDNLYWYRRVMGKEIKFLLHFVKESKQDESGMPNNRFLAERTGGTYSTLKVQPAELEDSGVYFCASSSLPAGSYNEQFFGPGTRLTVL.

The CDR3 is CASSSPPGGRAGQSGTDTQYF. The chain is built from TRBV5-1 and TRBJ2-3; without DNA, the TCRdb call of TRBD2 cannot be checked. This CDR3 contains 21 residues. Germline V gene lookup returns CDR1 SGHRS and CDR2 YFSETQ.

The rearrangement uses TRBV7-9 and TRBJ2-1; TCRdb outputs TRBD2, but without DNA this stays unchecked. The germline V gene has CDR1 SEHNR and CDR2 FQNEAQ (reference sequence). The CDR3 has 17 residues. The CDR3 here is CASSLGSSGKLYNEQFF. Drawing the rest from reference TRBV7-9 and TRBJ2-1, the complete variable domain is DTGVSQNPRHKITKRGQNVTFRCDPISEHNRLYWYRQTLGQGPEFLTYFQNEAQLEKSRLLSDRFSAERPKGSFSTLEIQRTEQGDSAMYLCASSLGSSGKLYNEQFFGPGTRLTVL.

The chain links TRBV27 to TRBJ2-2; the TRBD1 assignment by TCRdb is unverifiable without DNA. Per germline, CDR1 MNHEY and CDR2 SMNVEV (reference sequence). This CDR3 has 15 residues. The CDR3 is CASSPLGQAAGELFF.

The chain is built from TRBV14 and TRBJ2-1; the TCRdb D gene call, TRBD2, has no DNA to confirm it. Per germline, CDR1 SGHDN and CDR2 FVKESK. The CDR3 runs 16 residues. The chain's CDR3 is CASSQRSSGGRHEQFF.

The chain uses TRBV29-1 and TRBJ1-1; TCRdb's assignment of TRBD1 cannot be checked, as there is no DNA. Per the germline V gene, CDR1 is SQVTM and CDR2 is ANQGSEA. The length of the CDR3 is 12 residues. CDR3 sequence: CSAGGSGTEAFF.

The chain employs TRBV5-1 and TRBJ2-5; TCRdb calls TRBD1, which cannot be checked without DNA. The CDR3 covers 14 residues. Germline CDR1 SGHRS, CDR2 YFSETQ. Here the CDR3 reads CASTYLGRGETQYF.

This chain links TRBV20-1 with TRBJ2-1. Germline V CDR1 and CDR2: DFQATT, SNEGSKA (reference sequence). The CDR3 is 13 amino acids. CDR3 sequence: CSARDRLYNEQFF.

The chain joins TRBV7-2 to TRBJ1-1; with no DNA, the TCRdb D assignment of TRBD1 cannot be verified. From germline, CDR1 is SGHTA and CDR2 FQGNSA. CDR3 length: 17 amino acids. CDR3 sequence reads: CASSSVPGQGQGTEAFF. Combining the CDR3 with reference TRBV7-2 and TRBJ1-1 gives the whole variable domain GAGVSQSPSNKVTEKGKDVELRCDPISGHTALYWYRQSLGQGLEFLIYFQGNSAPDKSGLPSDRFSAERTGGSVSTLTIQRTQQEDSAVYLCASSSVPGQGQGTEAFFGQGTRLTVV.

The rearrangement links TRBV20-1 to TRBJ1-6. This CDR3 has 12 residues. In germline, CDR1 is DFQATT, CDR2 SNEGSKA (reference sequence). The CDR3 here is CSARGVRSPLHF.

The J gene is TRBJ2-7, the V gene TRBV12-3 or TRBV12-4. This CDR3 comprises 14 residues. CDR3 loop: CASSFDLGLYEQYF.

The rearrangement joins TRBV7-6 to TRBJ2-1; checking the TCRdb D call of TRBD1 is not possible without DNA. CDR1 and CDR2 (germline): SGHVS, FNYEAQ. This CDR3 is built from 15 residues. CDR3 protein: CASRATGVDYNEQFF.

The chain couples TRBV13 to TRBJ1-2. The CDR3 has 12 residues. From germline, CDR1 is PRHDT and CDR2 FYEKMQ (reference sequence). The CDR3 spells CASSFELYGYTF.

CDR3 sequence: CASSFRVAYEQYF. The V call is TRBV7-9, the J call TRBJ2-7. CDR3 length: 13 amino acids. Germline V lookup: CDR1 SEHNR, CDR2 FQNEAQ (reference sequence).

This chain uses TRBV24-1 with TRBJ1-4; TCRdb selects TRBD1, and the lack of DNA leaves this call unchecked. Germline V gene lookup returns CDR1 KGHDR and CDR2 SFDVKD. The CDR3 extends over 12 amino acids. The CDR3 spells CATSEQDPGLFF.

CDR3 residues: CASSQEYPVISSGVISDTQYF. The chain joins TRBV3-1 to TRBJ2-3; TCRdb calls TRBD2, which cannot be checked without DNA. The CDR3 extends over 21 amino acids. From germline, CDR1 is LGHDT and CDR2 YNNKEL (reference sequence).

This chain joins TRBV5-6 and TRBJ1-1; absent DNA, TCRdb's TRBD1 call cannot be checked. CDR1 SGHDT and CDR2 YYEEEE come from the germline V gene. The CDR3 runs to 15 residues. The CDR3 here is CASSDTGLGNTEAFF.

V usage is TRBV4-1 and J usage is TRBJ2-5; lacking DNA, the TRBD1 call made by TCRdb goes unchecked. The CDR3 loop spans 15 amino acids. Germline CDR1 and CDR2: MGHRA and YSYEKL. CDR3 sequence: CASSQDRTVGGTQYF.

This chain connects TRBV7-2 to TRBJ1-5. The V gene's germline CDR1 is SGHTA and CDR2 FQGNSA. The CDR3 is made up of 13 amino acids. The CDR3 loop is CASSPGEGQPQHF. The full variable domain, its missing parts supplied by reference TRBV7-2 and TRBJ1-5, is GAGVSQSPSNKVTEKGKDVELRCDPISGHTALYWYRQSLGQGLEFLIYFQGNSAPDKSGLPSDRFSAERTGGSVSTLTIQRTQQEDSAVYLCASSPGEGQPQHFGDGTRLSIL.

The V gene is TRBV28, the J gene TRBJ2-4; TCRdb calls TRBD2, which cannot be checked without DNA. This CDR3 has 14 amino acids. Germline CDR1 reads MDHEN; CDR2 reads SYDVKM. CDR3 residues: CASSLQGGSNIQYF. The full variable domain, with the rest looked up from reference TRBV28 and TRBJ2-4, is DVKVTQSSRYLVKRTGEKVFLECVQDMDHENMFWYRQDPGLGLRLIYFSYDVKMKEKGDIPEGYSVSREKKERFSLILESASTNQTSMYLCASSLQGGSNIQYFGAGTRLSVL.

The V call is TRBV12-5, the J call TRBJ2-3; the D gene TCRdb calls, TRBD2, cannot be checked with no DNA. Germline-derived CDR1 and CDR2 are LGHNT and FRNRAP. The CDR3 loop spans 14 amino acids. The CDR3 sequence: CASGSRLYTDTQYF. The full variable domain, with the rest looked up from reference TRBV12-5 and TRBJ2-3, is DARVTQTPRHKVTEMGQEVTMRCQPILGHNTVFWYRQTMMQGLELLAYFRNRAPLDDSGMPKDRFSAEMPDATLATLKIQPSEPRDSAVYFCASGSRLYTDTQYFGPGTRLTVL.

The chain combines TRBV29-1 with TRBJ1-2; as DNA is missing, the TRBD1 call by TCRdb cannot be tested. CDR3 size: 14 residues. Germline CDR1 and CDR2: SQVTM and ANQGSEA. This CDR3 reads CSVVRTGNNDGYTF.

The J gene is TRBJ2-1, the V gene TRBV28; TCRdb indicates TRBD2, and absent DNA this call remains unverified. Germline lookup yields CDR1 MDHEN and CDR2 SYDVKM. This CDR3 region has 15 residues. Here the CDR3 reads CASTRGGASYNEQFF.

The chain carries TRBV9 and TRBJ1-4. The length of the CDR3 is 14 residues. The germline V gene has CDR1 SGDLS and CDR2 YYNGEE. The CDR3: CASSGGAAGEKLFF.

The rearrangement uses TRBV28 and TRBJ1-5; without DNA, the TCRdb call of TRBD1 cannot be checked. The CDR3 contains 16 residues. In germline, CDR1 is MDHEN, CDR2 SYDVKM. The CDR3 is CASGLGDRGSNQPQHF.

J is TRBJ2-3 and V is TRBV5-1; TCRdb's D call, TRBD2, is unchecked because there is no DNA. CDR3 length equals 14 residues. Germline V gene sequence: CDR1 SGHRS, CDR2 YFSETQ. CDR3 sequence: CASSLGNAGDTQYF.

The CDR3 spells CASSLRGGTSGRANEQFF. The J gene is TRBJ2-1, the V gene TRBV11-2; no DNA is available, so the TRBD2 call from TCRdb remains unchecked. Germline CDR1 reads SGHAT; CDR2 reads FQNNGV. There are 18 residues in the CDR3. Based on the CDR3 plus reference TRBV11-2 and TRBJ2-1, the full variable domain is EAGVAQSPRYKIIEKRQSVAFWCNPISGHATLYWYQQILGQGPKLLIQFQNNGVVDDSQLPKDRFSAERLKGVDSTLKIQPAKLEDSAVYLCASSLRGGTSGRANEQFFGPGTRLTVL.

J is TRBJ2-1 and V is TRBV6-5; checking the TCRdb D call of TRBD2 is not possible without DNA. The CDR3 is 17 residues long. Per germline, CDR1 MNHEY and CDR2 SVGAGI. The CDR3 sequence: CASSTPPYRGSYNEQFF.

CDR3 sequence reads: CASSLMGQGIAQPQHF. The rearrangement uses TRBV7-8 and TRBJ1-5; TCRdb selects TRBD1, and the lack of DNA leaves this call unchecked. The CDR3 is 16 residues long. Germline values: CDR1 SGHVS, CDR2 FQNEAQ.

The chain carries TRBV10-3 and TRBJ2-5; TCRdb's D call of TRBD1 is untestable without DNA. The CDR3 covers 15 residues. Germline V gene sequence: CDR1 ENHRY, CDR2 SYGVKD. The CDR3 loop is CAISDPGQGRETQYF.